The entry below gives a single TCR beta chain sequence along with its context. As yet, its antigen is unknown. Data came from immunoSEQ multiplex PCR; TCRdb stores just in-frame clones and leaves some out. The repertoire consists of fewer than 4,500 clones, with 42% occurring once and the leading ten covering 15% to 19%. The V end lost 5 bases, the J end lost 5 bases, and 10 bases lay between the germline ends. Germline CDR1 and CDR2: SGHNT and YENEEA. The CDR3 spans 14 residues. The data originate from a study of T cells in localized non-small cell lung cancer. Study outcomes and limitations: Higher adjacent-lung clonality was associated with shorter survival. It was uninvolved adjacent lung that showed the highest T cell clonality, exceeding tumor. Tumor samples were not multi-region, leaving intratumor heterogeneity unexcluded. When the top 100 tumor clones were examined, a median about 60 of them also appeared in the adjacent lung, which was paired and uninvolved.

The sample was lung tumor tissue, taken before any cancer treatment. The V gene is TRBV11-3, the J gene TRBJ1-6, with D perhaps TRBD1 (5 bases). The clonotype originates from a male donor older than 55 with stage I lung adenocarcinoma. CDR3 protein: CASSGAADNSPLHF. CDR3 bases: TGTGCCAGCAGCGGGGCCGCTGATAATTCACCCCTCCACTTT.